Listed below are T cell receptor beta chains from one sample, sequenced in a study of blood T cell repertoires in COVID-19. Only in-frame clones appear in the TCRdb table, and some are missing; sequencing was by immunoSEQ multiplex PCR. The repertoire holds around 200,000 clones, with 70% to 85% as singletons. The sequenced material came from PBMCs or T cells enriched from blood (not recorded which). The origin of the receptors is a woman under 40 who had recovered from COVID-19. The conserved cysteine and the conserved F or W are not part of the CDR3 here.

j_call: TRBJ2-3
v_call: TRBV19
cdr3_aa: ASSIVLASTDTQY

j_call: TRBJ2-2
v_call: TRBV19
cdr3_aa: ASSIPRLPTGELF

j_call: TRBJ2-7
v_call: TRBV5-1
cdr3_aa: ASSLGSSYEQY

j_call: TRBJ2-1
v_call: TRBV13
cdr3_aa: ASSHPAAGLSVNEQF

j_call: TRBJ1-2
v_call: TRBV5-1
cdr3_aa: ASSLVEGMGGYT

j_call: TRBJ1-5
v_call: TRBV24-1
cdr3_aa: ATSPRAADNQPQH

j_call: TRBJ1-2
v_call: TRBV7-3
cdr3_aa: ASSVDLRGGYT

j_call: TRBJ1-3
v_call: TRBV11-2
cdr3_aa: ASSREDRAGNTIY

j_call: TRBJ2-1
v_call: TRBV7-8
cdr3_aa: ASSPRESSYNEQF

j_call: TRBJ2-3
v_call: TRBV19
cdr3_aa: ASSRSGYGTDTQY

j_call: TRBJ1-2
v_call: TRBV19
cdr3_aa: ASSIGGFYGYT

j_call: TRBJ1-1
v_call: TRBV5-1
cdr3_aa: ASSLQGLPMNTEAF

j_call: TRBJ2-7
v_call: TRBV19
cdr3_aa: ASSIALTITYGRQQY

j_call: TRBJ1-1
v_call: TRBV29-1
cdr3_aa: SALHRDRVNTEAF

j_call: TRBJ2-5
v_call: TRBV7-9
cdr3_aa: ASRLTGEETQY

j_call: TRBJ2-3
v_call: TRBV5-4
cdr3_aa: ASSPRAGGAIDTQY

j_call: TRBJ1-5
v_call: TRBV7-9
cdr3_aa: ASSLQGQGRNQPQH

j_call: TRBJ2-1
v_call: TRBV28
cdr3_aa: ASSFANPQF

j_call: TRBJ2-3
v_call: TRBV5-1
cdr3_aa: ASRLGLSTDTQY